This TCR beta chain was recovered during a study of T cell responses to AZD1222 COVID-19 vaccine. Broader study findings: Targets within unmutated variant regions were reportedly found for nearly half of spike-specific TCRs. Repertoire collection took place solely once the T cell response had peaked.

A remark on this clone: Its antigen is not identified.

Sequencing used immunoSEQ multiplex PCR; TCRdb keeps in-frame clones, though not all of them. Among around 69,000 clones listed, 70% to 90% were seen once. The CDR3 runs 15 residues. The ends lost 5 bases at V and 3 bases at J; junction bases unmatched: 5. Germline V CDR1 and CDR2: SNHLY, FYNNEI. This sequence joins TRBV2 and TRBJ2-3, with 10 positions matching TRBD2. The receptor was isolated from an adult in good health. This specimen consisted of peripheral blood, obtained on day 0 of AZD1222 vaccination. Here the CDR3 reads CASSPGTSVTDTQYF. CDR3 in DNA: TGTGCCAGCAGTCCCGGGACTAGCGTGACAGATACGCAGTATTTT.